The rows below give T cell receptor beta chains drawn from one sample of a study of PD-1 blockade in mismatch repair-deficient tumors. TCRdb's copy holds only in-frame clones and misses some; the assay was immunoSEQ multiplex PCR. The repertoire holds some 45,000 clones, with under 85% as singletons. The starting material was PBMCs, obtained before pembrolizumab treatment. The origin of the receptors is an adult with mismatch repair-deficient cancer. The CDR3 runs from the conserved cysteine through the conserved F or W. The order of the fields is V gene, clone size, D gene, J gene, CDR3 DNA, CDR3 protein. D genes are given only for firm matches. Rows give clone size only sometimes, using once, few, many, or a class for an expanded clone.

v_gene: TRBV5-1; abundance: .; d_gene: TRBD1; j_gene: TRBJ1-4; CDR3nt: TGCGCCAGCAGCTTGGGACAGGGAGAAAAACTGTTTTTT; CDR3aa: CASSLGQGEKLFF
v_gene: TRBV12-5; abundance: once; d_gene: .; j_gene: TRBJ2-1; CDR3nt: TGTGCTAGTTCGGGTCCCGATTACAATGAGCAGTTCTTC; CDR3aa: CASSGPDYNEQFF
v_gene: TRBV6-1; abundance: .; d_gene: .; j_gene: TRBJ2-5; CDR3nt: TGTGCCAGCAGTGAAGGGTTAAGGACTATAGAGACCCAGTACTTC; CDR3aa: CASSEGLRTIETQYF
v_gene: TRBV6-1; abundance: .; d_gene: TRBD2; j_gene: TRBJ2-5; CDR3nt: TGTGCCAGCAGTGAAATGGCGGGAGCCCAAGAGACCCAGTACTTC; CDR3aa: CASSEMAGAQETQYF
v_gene: TRBV15; abundance: .; d_gene: .; j_gene: TRBJ1-2; CDR3nt: TGTGCCACCAGCAGAATAAACAGCCCTGCTCAGGGCTACACCTTC; CDR3aa: CATSRINSPAQGYTF
v_gene: TRBV11-1; abundance: once; d_gene: .; j_gene: TRBJ2-7; CDR3nt: TGTGCCAGCAGCCCAGGCGGGTCCTTCTCCTACGAGCAGTACTTC; CDR3aa: CASSPGGSFSYEQYF
v_gene: TRBV5-1; abundance: .; d_gene: TRBD2; j_gene: TRBJ2-3; CDR3nt: TGCGCCACTAGCGGGGGGACCACAGATACGCAGTATTTT; CDR3aa: CATSGGTTDTQYF
v_gene: TRBV29-1; abundance: .; d_gene: .; j_gene: TRBJ1-1; CDR3nt: TGCAGCGTTGAAGTGGGCATGGGTGGTACTGAAGCTTTCTTT; CDR3aa: CSVEVGMGGTEAFF
v_gene: TRBV11-3; abundance: .; d_gene: .; j_gene: TRBJ2-1; CDR3nt: TGTGCCAGCAGCTTAGTGAGCGGTACATACAATGAGCAGTTCTTC; CDR3aa: CASSLVSGTYNEQFF
v_gene: TRBV7-9; abundance: .; d_gene: .; j_gene: TRBJ1-2; CDR3nt: TGTGCCAGCAGCCCGGACAGATTTAACTATGGCTACACCTTC; CDR3aa: CASSPDRFNYGYTF
v_gene: TRBV18; abundance: .; d_gene: TRBD1; j_gene: TRBJ2-7; CDR3nt: TGTGCCAGCTCGCACCGGGACAGGGCGTACGAGCAGTACTTC; CDR3aa: CASSHRDRAYEQYF
v_gene: TRBV5-4; abundance: .; d_gene: TRBD2; j_gene: TRBJ2-5; CDR3nt: TGTGCCAGCAGCTGGGGGGGACTAGCGGCCCAAGAGACCCAGTACTTC; CDR3aa: CASSWGGLAAQETQYF
v_gene: TRBV30; abundance: .; d_gene: .; j_gene: TRBJ1-1; CDR3nt: TGTGCCTGGAGCGCGCAGAGCACTGAAGCTTTCTTT; CDR3aa: CAWSAQSTEAFF
v_gene: TRBV7-7; abundance: few; d_gene: .; j_gene: TRBJ2-2; CDR3nt: TGTGCTAGCAGCCCTCGTTCGGGCACCGGGGAGCTGTTTTTT; CDR3aa: CASSPRSGTGELFF
v_gene: TRBV7-7; abundance: .; d_gene: .; j_gene: TRBJ2-2; CDR3nt: TGTGCTAGCACTAGGGACAAGAACACCGGGGAGCTGTTTTTT; CDR3aa: CASTRDKNTGELFF
v_gene: TRBV5-8; abundance: .; d_gene: TRBD1; j_gene: TRBJ2-5; CDR3nt: TGTGCCAGCAGCCAAGGGGACAGGGATGGGGAGACCCAGTACTTC; CDR3aa: CASSQGDRDGETQYF
v_gene: TRBV7-8; abundance: .; d_gene: .; j_gene: TRBJ1-1; CDR3nt: TGTGCCAGCAGCTTAGGGTCGCGGACAAGAGGGGGAAACACTGAAGCTTTCTTT; CDR3aa: CASSLGSRTRGGNTEAFF
v_gene: TRBV18; abundance: .; d_gene: .; j_gene: TRBJ2-5; CDR3nt: TGTGCCAGCTCACCACAAAATCTTGAGACCCAGTACTTC; CDR3aa: CASSPQNLETQYF
v_gene: TRBV7-9; abundance: few; d_gene: .; j_gene: TRBJ2-1; CDR3nt: TGTGCCAGCAGCATGGAGGGGGGCGCCTACAATGAGCAGTTCTTC; CDR3aa: CASSMEGGAYNEQFF
v_gene: TRBV4-2; abundance: .; d_gene: .; j_gene: TRBJ2-3; CDR3nt: TGTGCCAGCAGCCAAGTATCCGTTACCAAAGTGCGTACGCAGTATTTT; CDR3aa: CASSQVSVTKVRTQYF
v_gene: TRBV2; abundance: .; d_gene: .; j_gene: TRBJ2-7; CDR3nt: TGTGCCAGCAGTGACATCGTCAGGGACTCCTACGAGCAGTACTTC; CDR3aa: CASSDIVRDSYEQYF
v_gene: TRBV21-1; abundance: .; d_gene: .; j_gene: TRBJ2-1; CDR3nt: TGTGCCAGCAACCGGGCGGGTCTAGCGGTATTTCAGGAGCAGTTCTTC; CDR3aa: CASNRAGLAVFQEQFF
v_gene: TRBV7-8; abundance: few; d_gene: .; j_gene: TRBJ1-4; CDR3nt: TGTGCCAGCAGCCAAAGGGGCCGTGGTGAAAAACTGTTTTTT; CDR3aa: CASSQRGRGEKLFF
v_gene: TRBV7-3; abundance: .; d_gene: TRBD2; j_gene: TRBJ2-1; CDR3nt: TGTGCCAGCAGCGAACCGGGACTAGCGGGAGGAGATAATGAGCAGTTCTTC; CDR3aa: CASSEPGLAGGDNEQFF
v_gene: TRBV7-3; abundance: .; d_gene: .; j_gene: TRBJ1-2; CDR3nt: TGTGCCAGCAGCTTAGACGGCGACTATGGCTACACCTTC; CDR3aa: CASSLDGDYGYTF
v_gene: TRBV5-4; abundance: .; d_gene: TRBD2; j_gene: TRBJ2-1; CDR3nt: TGTGCCAGCAGCTTAGGGACTAGCGGGAGAAGGGATGAGCAGTTCTTC; CDR3aa: CASSLGTSGRRDEQFF
v_gene: TRBV27; abundance: .; d_gene: .; j_gene: TRBJ2-1; CDR3nt: TGTGCCAGCAGTCCGACTCCCCGGGACGAGAATGAGCAGTTCTTC; CDR3aa: CASSPTPRDENEQFF
v_gene: TRBV6-1; abundance: .; d_gene: .; j_gene: TRBJ2-7; CDR3nt: TGTGCCAGCAGACAAAGACTAGACAACTACGAGCAGTACTTC; CDR3aa: CASRQRLDNYEQYF
v_gene: TRBV13; abundance: .; d_gene: .; j_gene: TRBJ1-1; CDR3nt: TGTGCCAGCAGCTTACAGAACACTGAAGCTTTCTTT; CDR3aa: CASSLQNTEAFF
v_gene: TRBV18; abundance: .; d_gene: .; j_gene: TRBJ1-4; CDR3nt: TGTGCCAGCTCACCGGAAGTAATGGGAGTTAGTGAAAAACTGTTTTTT; CDR3aa: CASSPEVMGVSEKLFF
v_gene: TRBV7-9; abundance: .; d_gene: .; j_gene: TRBJ2-1; CDR3nt: TGTGCCAGCAGCCGACCCAACACCTTTAGCGGAAGCTCCTACAATGAGCAGTTCTTC; CDR3aa: CASSRPNTFSGSSYNEQFF
v_gene: TRBV27; abundance: once; d_gene: .; j_gene: TRBJ1-5; CDR3nt: TGTGCCAGCAGACGCCAGGGAATGGAATATAGCAATCAGCCCCAGCATTTT; CDR3aa: CASRRQGMEYSNQPQHF
v_gene: TRBV7-9; abundance: few; d_gene: .; j_gene: TRBJ2-7; CDR3nt: TGTGCCAGCTACGAGCAGTACTTC; CDR3aa: CASYEQYF
v_gene: TRBV14; abundance: .; d_gene: .; j_gene: TRBJ1-1; CDR3nt: TGTGCCAGCAGGCATATTAGCACTGAAGCTTTCTTT; CDR3aa: CASRHISTEAFF
v_gene: TRBV7-9; abundance: .; d_gene: .; j_gene: TRBJ2-1; CDR3nt: TGTGCCAGCAGCCCGACGGGAAGCTCCAATGAGCAGTTCTTC; CDR3aa: CASSPTGSSNEQFF
v_gene: TRBV5-1; abundance: few; d_gene: .; j_gene: TRBJ1-1; CDR3nt: TGCGCCAGCAGCCCCGAGGGGGGCCAGAACACTGAAGCTTTCTTT; CDR3aa: CASSPEGGQNTEAFF
v_gene: TRBV18; abundance: .; d_gene: .; j_gene: TRBJ1-1; CDR3nt: TGTGCCAGCTCACCAGGCCCTGGCACTGAAGCTTTCTTT; CDR3aa: CASSPGPGTEAFF
v_gene: TRBV5-1; abundance: .; d_gene: TRBD2; j_gene: TRBJ2-3; CDR3nt: TGCGCCAGCAGCCGGGAAGCGGGACGATCAGATACGCAGTATTTT; CDR3aa: CASSREAGRSDTQYF
v_gene: TRBV21-1; abundance: once; d_gene: .; j_gene: TRBJ2-1; CDR3nt: TGTGCCAGCAGCAACAGGGACAGGCCCTGGAAGGGGCAGTTCTTC; CDR3aa: CASSNRDRPWKGQFF